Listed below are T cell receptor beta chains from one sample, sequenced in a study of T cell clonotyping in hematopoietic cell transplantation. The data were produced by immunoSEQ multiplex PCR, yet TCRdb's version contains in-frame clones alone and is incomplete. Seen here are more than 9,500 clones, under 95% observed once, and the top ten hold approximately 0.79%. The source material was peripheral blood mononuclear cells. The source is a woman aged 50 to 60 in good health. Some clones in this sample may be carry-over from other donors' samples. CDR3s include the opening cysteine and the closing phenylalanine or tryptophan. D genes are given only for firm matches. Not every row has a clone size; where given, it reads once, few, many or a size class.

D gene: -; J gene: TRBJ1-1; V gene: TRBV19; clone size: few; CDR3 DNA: TGTGCCAGTAGTATCAACGGGCGGGGGAACACTGAAGCTTTCTTT; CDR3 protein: CASSINGRGNTEAFF
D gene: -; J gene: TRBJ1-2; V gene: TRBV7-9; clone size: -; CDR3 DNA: TGTGCCAGCACCAATACGAGGGGATCTCCCTTGGGACTCTATGGCTACACCTTC; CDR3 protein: CASTNTRGSPLGLYGYTF
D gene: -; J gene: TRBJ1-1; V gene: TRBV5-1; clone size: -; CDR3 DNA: TGCGCCAGCAGCTTACCGGACACTCGGACTGAAGCTTTCTTT; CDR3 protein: CASSLPDTRTEAFF
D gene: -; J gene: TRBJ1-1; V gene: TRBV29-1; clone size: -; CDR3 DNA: TGCAGCGTTGCCCAGGGGCAGGGAGCTGAAGCTTTCTTT; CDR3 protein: CSVAQGQGAEAFF
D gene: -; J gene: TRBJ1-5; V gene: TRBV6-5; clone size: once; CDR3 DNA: TGTGCCAGCAGTTACTCGAGCAGGGCAGGCCAGCCCCAGCATTTT; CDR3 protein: CASSYSSRAGQPQHF
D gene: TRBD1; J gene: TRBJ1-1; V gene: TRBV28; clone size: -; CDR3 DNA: TGTGCCAGCAGTTTACAGGGGGCCACTGAAGCTTTCTTT; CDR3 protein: CASSLQGATEAFF
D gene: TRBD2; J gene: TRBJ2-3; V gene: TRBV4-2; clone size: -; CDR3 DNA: TGTGCCAGCAGCCAAGGAGGCGGACTAGGAGCAGATACGCAGTATTTT; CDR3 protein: CASSQGGGLGADTQYF
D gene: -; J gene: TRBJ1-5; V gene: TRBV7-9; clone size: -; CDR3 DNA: TGTGCCAGCAGCTTTGGGCAGGGCGGTCAGCCCCAGCATTTT; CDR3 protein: CASSFGQGGQPQHF
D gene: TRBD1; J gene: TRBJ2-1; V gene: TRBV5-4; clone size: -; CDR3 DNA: TGTGCCAGCAGTCCTCAGACAGGGCGGGCCGAACAGTTCTTC; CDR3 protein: CASSPQTGRAEQFF
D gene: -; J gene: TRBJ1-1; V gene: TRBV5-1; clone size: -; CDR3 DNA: TGCGCCAGCAGCTTGGGCGCAGGGTACTTGAACACTGAAGCTTTCTTT; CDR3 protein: CASSLGAGYLNTEAFF
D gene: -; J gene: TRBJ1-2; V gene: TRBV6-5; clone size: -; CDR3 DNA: TGTGCCAGCACAGGAACGTATGGCTACACCTTC; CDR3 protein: CASTGTYGYTF
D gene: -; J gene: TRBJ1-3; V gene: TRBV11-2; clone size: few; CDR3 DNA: TGTGCCAGCAGCAAATTTGCCTCTGGAAACACCATATATTTT; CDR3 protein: CASSKFASGNTIYF
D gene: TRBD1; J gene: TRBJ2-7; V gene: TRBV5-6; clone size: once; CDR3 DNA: TGTGCCAGCAGCTCAGGGACAGCCCTTGAGCAGTACTTC; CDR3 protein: CASSSGTALEQYF
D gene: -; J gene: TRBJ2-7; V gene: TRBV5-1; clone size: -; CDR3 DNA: TGCGCCAGCAGCTTGGGTTGGGGCCCCGTAGGGGTGCGCGAGCAGTACTTC; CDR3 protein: CASSLGWGPVGVREQYF
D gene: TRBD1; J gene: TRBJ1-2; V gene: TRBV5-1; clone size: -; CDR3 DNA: TGCGCCAGCAACCGGGACAGCCTCCCGAGCAGACACTATGGCTACACCTTC; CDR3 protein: CASNRDSLPSRHYGYTF
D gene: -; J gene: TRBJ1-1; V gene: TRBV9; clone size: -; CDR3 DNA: TGTGCCAGCAGCGTAATAGGGGGTGGAGGAAACACTGAAGCTTTCTTT; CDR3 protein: CASSVIGGGGNTEAFF
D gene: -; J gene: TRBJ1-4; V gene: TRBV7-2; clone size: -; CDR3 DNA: TGTGCCAGCAGCTTGGGGACCCACCGGGGTGAAAAACTGTTTTTT; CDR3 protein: CASSLGTHRGEKLFF
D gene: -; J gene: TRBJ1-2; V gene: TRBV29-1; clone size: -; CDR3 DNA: TGCAGCGTTGAGGCAAAGGCAGGCATTCCTAACTATGGCTACACCTTC; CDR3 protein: CSVEAKAGIPNYGYTF
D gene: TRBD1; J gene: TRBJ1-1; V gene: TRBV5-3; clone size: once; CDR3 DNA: TGTGCCAGAAGCTTGCCGGACAGGATGAACACTGAAGCTTTCTTT; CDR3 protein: CARSLPDRMNTEAFF
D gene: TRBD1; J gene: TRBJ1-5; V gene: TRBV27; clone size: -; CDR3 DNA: TGTGCCAGCAAGCCAGGGACAGCCCACAATCAGCCCCAGCATTTT; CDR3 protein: CASKPGTAHNQPQHF
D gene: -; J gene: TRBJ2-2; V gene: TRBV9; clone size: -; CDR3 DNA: TGTGCCAGCAGCGCCGGAAACACCGGGGAGCTGTTTTTT; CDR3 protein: CASSAGNTGELFF
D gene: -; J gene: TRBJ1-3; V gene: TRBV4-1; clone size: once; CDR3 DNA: TGCGCCAGCAGCCACCCCGGCGCCGGCTCTGGAAACACCATATATTTT; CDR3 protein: CASSHPGAGSGNTIYF
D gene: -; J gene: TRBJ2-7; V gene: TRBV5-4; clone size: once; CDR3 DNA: TGTGCCAGCAGCTTGGGGTTGGGGGGACGGGGCGAGCAGTACTTC; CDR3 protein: CASSLGLGGRGEQYF
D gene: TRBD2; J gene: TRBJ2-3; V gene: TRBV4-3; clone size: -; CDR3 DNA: TGCGCCAGCAGCCAAGACCTAGCGGGGGCCACAGATACGCAGTATTTT; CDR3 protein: CASSQDLAGATDTQYF
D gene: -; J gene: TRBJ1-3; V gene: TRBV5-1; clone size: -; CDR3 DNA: TGCGCCAGCAGCTTGGCCACTCAGCAAACTGGAAACACCATATATTTT; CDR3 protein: CASSLATQQTGNTIYF
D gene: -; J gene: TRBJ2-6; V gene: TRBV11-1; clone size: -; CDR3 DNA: TGTGCCAGCAGCTTATGGGACGGGGGTCGCTCTGGGGCCAACGTCCTGACTTTC; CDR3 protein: CASSLWDGGRSGANVLTF
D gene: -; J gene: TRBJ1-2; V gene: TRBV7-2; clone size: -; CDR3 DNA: TGTGCCAGCAGCTTAGCGCAACTGAAGACAGCCTATGGCTACACCTTC; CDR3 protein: CASSLAQLKTAYGYTF
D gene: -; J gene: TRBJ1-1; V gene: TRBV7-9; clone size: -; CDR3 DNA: TGTGCCAGCAGCTTAGCGTCGGGTCCCCGGGAGACTTTCTTT; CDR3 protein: CASSLASGPRETFF
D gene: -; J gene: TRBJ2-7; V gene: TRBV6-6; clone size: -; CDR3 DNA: TGTGCCAGCAGTTCCAGGACAACCTACGAGCAGTACTTC; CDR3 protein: CASSSRTTYEQYF
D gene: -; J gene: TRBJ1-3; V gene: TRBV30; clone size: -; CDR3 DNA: TGTGCCTGGAGTGGTCTGTACTCTGGAAACACCATATATTTT; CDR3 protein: CAWSGLYSGNTIYF
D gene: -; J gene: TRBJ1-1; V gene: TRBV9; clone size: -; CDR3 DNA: TGTGCCAGCAGCCAGTTTGGGCAGGTGGACACTGAAGCTTTCTTT; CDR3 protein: CASSQFGQVDTEAFF
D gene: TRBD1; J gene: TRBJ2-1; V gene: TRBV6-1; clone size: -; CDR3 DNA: TGTGCCAGCGTACGACAGGGCGAGCAGTTCTTC; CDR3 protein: CASVRQGEQFF
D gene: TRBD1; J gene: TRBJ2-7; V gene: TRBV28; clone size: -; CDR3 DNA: TGTGCCAGCAGTACCCCGGGACAGGGTACCTACGAGCAGTACTTC; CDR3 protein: CASSTPGQGTYEQYF
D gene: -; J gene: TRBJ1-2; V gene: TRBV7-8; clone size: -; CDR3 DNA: TGTGCCAGCAGCTTAGTGAGGCGCTCTAACTATGGCTACACCTTC; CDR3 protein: CASSLVRRSNYGYTF
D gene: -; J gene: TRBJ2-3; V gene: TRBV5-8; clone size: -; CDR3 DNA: TGTGCCAGCAGCTTGCCGGGGTTGGATACGCAGTATTTT; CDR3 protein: CASSLPGLDTQYF
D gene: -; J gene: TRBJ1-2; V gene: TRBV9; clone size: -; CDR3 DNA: TGTGCCAGCAGCAGGGACATAAATAGTAACTATGGCTACACCTTC; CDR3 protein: CASSRDINSNYGYTF
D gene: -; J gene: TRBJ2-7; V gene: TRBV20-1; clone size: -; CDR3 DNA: TGCAGTGCTAGTAGGGACTACGAGCAGTACTTC; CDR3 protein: CSASRDYEQYF
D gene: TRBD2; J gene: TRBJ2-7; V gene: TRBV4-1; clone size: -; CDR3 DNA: TGCGCCAGCAGCCAAGTGGGGACTAGTTACGAGCAGTACTTC; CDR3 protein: CASSQVGTSYEQYF
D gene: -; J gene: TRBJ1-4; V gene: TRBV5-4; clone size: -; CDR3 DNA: TGTGCCAGCAGCACCGGACTGGGGAGGAATGAAAAACTGTTTTTT; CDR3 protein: CASSTGLGRNEKLFF
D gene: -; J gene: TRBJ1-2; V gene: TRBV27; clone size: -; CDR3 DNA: TGTGCCAGCAGAACTATTGGGCAGGCGGATGGCTACACCTTC; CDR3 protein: CASRTIGQADGYTF
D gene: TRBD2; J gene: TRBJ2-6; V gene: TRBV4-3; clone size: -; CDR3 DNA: TGCGCCAGCAGCCAAATGGGACTAGCGGGAGGACCCTCTGGGGCCAACGTCCTGACTTTC; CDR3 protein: CASSQMGLAGGPSGANVLTF
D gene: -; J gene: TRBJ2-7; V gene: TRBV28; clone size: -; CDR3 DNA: TGTGCCAGCTCCCAGGGGAATGAGTACGAGCAGTACTTC; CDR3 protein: CASSQGNEYEQYF
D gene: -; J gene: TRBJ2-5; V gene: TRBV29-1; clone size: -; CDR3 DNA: TGCAGCGTGACGGTGGGGGGTGAGACCCAGTACTTC; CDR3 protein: CSVTVGGETQYF
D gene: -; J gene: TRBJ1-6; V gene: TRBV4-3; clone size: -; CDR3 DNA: TGCGCCAGCAGCCAAGCCGGGGGTTCCAGTAAGGATTCACCCCTCCACTTT; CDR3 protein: CASSQAGGSSKDSPLHF